This T cell receptor (beta chain) was captured by sequencing in a study of T cell changes during pregnancy in multiple sclerosis. The germline gives CDR1 SEHNR, CDR2 FQNEAQ (reference sequence). The V end lost 1 base, the J end lost 9 bases, and 13 bases lay between the germline ends. This CDR3 is built from 13 residues. Some clones are missing from TCRdb's copy, which holds only in-frame ones; the method was immunoSEQ multiplex PCR. The data contain around 50,000 clones, approximately 90% of them singletons. The sequences come from CD8+ T cells from peripheral blood mononuclear cells, collected in the second trimester of pregnancy. The chain has TRBV7-9 and TRBJ2-7; D unclear. The origin of this receptor is a female donor with multiple sclerosis, enrolled in a pregnancy study. CDR3 DNA sequence: TGTGCCAGCAGCTTAGACACGGCCCTAGGGCAGTACTTC. Amino acid sequence: CASSLDTALGQYF.